Presented here are 5 T cell receptor beta chains from one specimen sequenced in a study of blood T cell repertoires in COVID-19. This table comes from immunoSEQ multiplex PCR, and its TCRdb copy is limited to in-frame clones, with some not included. This sample carries some 140,000 clones, around 85% of them seen once, and the ten largest clones take 25% to 30%. Sequences were obtained from peripheral blood. These TCRs come from a woman aged 55-69 years with acute or convalescent COVID-19.

This chain joins TRBV10-1 and TRBJ1-4; maybe TRBD1 (6 bases). This CDR3 has 14 amino acids. Per the germline V gene, CDR1 is WNHNN and CDR2 is SYGVQD (reference sequence). V was trimmed by 0 bases and J by 7 bases, leaving 9 bases between them. CDR3 sequence (DNA): TGCGCCAGCAGTGAGTCCAGGGGTGGTGAAAAACTGTTTTTT. Encoded protein: CASSESRGGEKLFF.

This chain connects TRBV11-2 to TRBJ2-1; 8 bases fit TRBD1. Germline V gene data show CDR1 as SGHAT and CDR2 as FQNNGV. CDR3 size: 16 residues. With 3 bases clipped from V and 0 bases from J, the junction kept 4 bases outside the gene matches. The CDR3 bases are TGTGCCAGCAGCTTGGGTACAGGGGGCTCCTACAATGAGCAGTTCTTC. Its protein is CASSLGTGGSYNEQFF.

The chain joins TRBV2 to TRBJ1-5, with D unresolved. Trimming shortened V by 6 bases and J by 0 bases, and 6 bases separated the two germline ends. The CDR3 contains 13 residues. The germline CDR1 and CDR2 sequences are SNHLY and FYNNEI. CDR3 residues: CASRGNSNQPQHF. The DNA of the CDR3 is TGTGCCAGCAGGGGCAATAGCAATCAGCCCCAGCATTTT.

This clone was seen once. The rearrangement joins TRBV4-2 to TRBJ1-3, with 7 bases matching TRBD1. The length of the CDR3 is 17 residues. V dropped 2 bases and J dropped 4; count of bases not matched to a gene: 11. CDR1 LGHNA and CDR2 YNFKEQ come from the germline V gene. The CDR3 coding sequence is TGTGCCAGCAGCCAACTACGGACAGGCTCAGTGGGAAACACCATATATTTT. This encodes CASSQLRTGSVGNTIYF.

The V call is TRBV30, the J call TRBJ1-2, with D perhaps matching TRBD1 (6 bases). CDR3 length: 14 amino acids. V gave up 2 bases and J gave up 0 bases, with 10 bases separating them. Germline lookup yields CDR1 GTSNPN and CDR2 SVGIG (reference sequence). CDR3 DNA: TGTGCCTGGAGTAGGACAGAACCTAACTATGGCTACACCTTC. Its protein is CAWSRTEPNYGYTF.